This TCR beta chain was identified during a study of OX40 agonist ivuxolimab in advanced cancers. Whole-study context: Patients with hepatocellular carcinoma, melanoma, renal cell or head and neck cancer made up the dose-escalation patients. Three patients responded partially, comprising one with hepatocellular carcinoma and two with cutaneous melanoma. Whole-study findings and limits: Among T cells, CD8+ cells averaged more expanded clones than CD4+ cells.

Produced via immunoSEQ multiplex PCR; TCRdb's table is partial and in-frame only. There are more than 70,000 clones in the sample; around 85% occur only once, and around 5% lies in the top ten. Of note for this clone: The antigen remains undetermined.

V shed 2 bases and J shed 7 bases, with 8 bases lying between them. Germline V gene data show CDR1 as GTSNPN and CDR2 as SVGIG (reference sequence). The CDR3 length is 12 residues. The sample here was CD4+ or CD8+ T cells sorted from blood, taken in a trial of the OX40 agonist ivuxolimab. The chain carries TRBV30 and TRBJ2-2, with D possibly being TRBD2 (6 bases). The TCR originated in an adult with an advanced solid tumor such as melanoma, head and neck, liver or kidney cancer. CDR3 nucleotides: TGTGCCTGGAGTCATAGCGGCGGGGAGCTGTTTTTT. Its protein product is CAWSHSGGELFF.